This TCR beta chain is drawn from a study of regulatory T cells in long-lasting Graves disease. iRepertoire HTBI primers and Arm-PCR of CDR3 regions built TCR beta libraries. TCRdb passed the multiplex PCR reads through MiXCR, listing each CDR3 protein once. The sample has 580,000 or so distinct CDR3 sequences, 15% to 20% seen once. CDR1 SGHVS and CDR2 FNYEAQ come from the germline V gene. The CDR3 is made up of 19 amino acids. V lost 0 bases and J 0 bases, leaving 17 bases between the germline ends. Indicated time point: newly diagnosed GD, antithyroid drugs for less than 3 months. Preparation of the TCR library used RNA extracted from PBMCs. In addition, the sample was reused for a study of T cells in Graves' hyperthyroidism and ophthalmopathy.

This receptor was obtained from a man in his late teens or twenties with Graves disease. This sequence joins TRBV7-6 and TRBJ2-2; D might be TRBD2 (7 bases). Here the sequenced sample was peripheral blood mononuclear cells (PBMCs), taken at new diagnosis, from a patient treated with antithyroid drugs. CDR3: CASSLAKGGGLANTGELFF. For the CDR3, the DNA is TGTGCCAGCAGCTTAGCGAAGGGGGGAGGACTAGCGAACACCGGGGAGCTGTTTTTT.